This entry features one TCR beta chain sequence. Antigen specificity is unknown. An end of the junction does not agree with germline; a read error may underlie this. This specimen belongs to a study of blood T cells in healthy people across ages. Whole-study results and caveats: A greater number of naive CD4+ cells and higher diversity distinguished long-lived donors from aged donors.

Total RNA was isolated from each sample in quantities of at least 5.5 micrograms. The CDR3 is made up of 14 amino acids. Germline values: CDR1 SGHVS, CDR2 FQNEAQ. With a J-beta primer mix and a sample-barcoded 5' primer, a second PCR ran 7 to 11 cycles. Each CDR3 protein is one row after TCRdb ran MiXCR on the 5' RACE reads. This table holds 1.5 million to 2 million distinct CDR3 sequences, less than 50% found once. The rearrangement joins TRBV7-8 to TRBJ2-5, with D uncertain. The sequenced material came from blood. The source is a woman aged 40 to 50 in good health. The CDR3 protein is CASSSSRSQEIQYF. The CDR3 coding sequence is TGTGCCAGCAGCTCGTCAAGGAGCCAAGAGATCCAGTACTTC.